The clone carrying this TCR beta chain was detected only a few times. Its cognate antigen is unknown. This specimen comes from a study of CD8+ T cells in alopecia areata. As for the study in general: Administration of oral tofacitinib to treated patients was at 5 to 10 mg twice daily. Tofacitinib exposure lasted 6 to 18 months, followed by 6 months off drug. The study's findings and limits: Sharing of TCRs across patients appeared less clear than in mice, possibly for HLA-related reasons.

The V gene's germline CDR1 is LGHNA and CDR2 YSLEER. The CDR3 length is 15 residues. Unmatched junction bases numbered 7, after V lost 2 bases and J lost 9 bases. Extraction and reverse transcription of RNA yielded cDNA as the sequencing template. TCRdb keeps only in-frame clones here, not all; method: immunoSEQ multiplex PCR. The data show some 180,000 clones, about 63% seen once. V is TRBV4-3 and J is TRBJ1-6, with 7 bases matching TRBD1. The TCR comes from a human donor with alopecia areata. Here the sequenced sample was CD4+ T cells sorted from blood, taken at week 0. The CDR3 reads CASSQPQGRGSPLHF. The CDR3 region has the DNA TGCGCCAGCAGCCAACCACAGGGGAGAGGTTCACCCCTCCACTTT.